These T cell receptor beta chains were read from a single sample in a study of T cells in tuberculosis. Method: immunoSEQ multiplex PCR; TCRdb's copy keeps in-frame clones and lacks some. The data show some 30,000 clones, roughly 82% seen once. The material sequenced was PBMCs, taken at tuberculosis diagnosis. The receptors originated from an adult with tuberculosis. Both conserved end residues are part of each CDR3. A D gene is named only where the DNA matches it firmly. Clone size appears in some rows only: once, few, many, or a class for an expanded clone.

d_call: -
cdr3_length: 13
clone_size: few
v_call: TRBV28
j_call: TRBJ1-2
cdr3_nt: TGTGCCAGCGGTAGAATCGATTCCTATGGCTACACCTTC
cdr3_aa: CASGRIDSYGYTF

d_call: TRBD1
cdr3_length: 12
clone_size: -
v_call: TRBV7-8
j_call: TRBJ2-7
cdr3_nt: TGTGCCAGCAGCGCGGACAGGGACGAGCAGTACTTC
cdr3_aa: CASSADRDEQYF

d_call: -
cdr3_length: 13
clone_size: -
v_call: TRBV25-1
j_call: TRBJ2-5
cdr3_nt: TGTGCCAGCAGGCGGACACAGAAAGAGACCCAGTACTTC
cdr3_aa: CASRRTQKETQYF

d_call: TRBD1
cdr3_length: 15
clone_size: few
v_call: TRBV4-2
j_call: TRBJ2-7
cdr3_nt: TGTGCCAGCAGCCAATTAACAGGGGCCGGCGGGGAGCAGTACTTC
cdr3_aa: CASSQLTGAGGEQYF

d_call: -
cdr3_length: 15
clone_size: -
v_call: TRBV5-1
j_call: TRBJ1-2
cdr3_nt: TGCGCCAGCAGCTTGCTTCAATCAGGGAACTATGGCTACACCTTC
cdr3_aa: CASSLLQSGNYGYTF

d_call: -
cdr3_length: 14
clone_size: -
v_call: TRBV19
j_call: TRBJ1-1
cdr3_nt: TGTGCCAGTAGTATCCGCCTCCAGGAACCTGAAGCTTTCTTT
cdr3_aa: CASSIRLQEPEAFF

d_call: TRBD2
cdr3_length: 17
clone_size: -
v_call: TRBV12-5
j_call: TRBJ2-7
cdr3_nt: TGTGCTAGTGGTTCCCGGACTAGCGGGACAGACTCCTACGAGCAGTACTTC
cdr3_aa: CASGSRTSGTDSYEQYF

d_call: TRBD1
cdr3_length: 14
clone_size: -
v_call: TRBV29-1
j_call: TRBJ2-1
cdr3_nt: TGCAGCGTTGTGGGGACAGGGATCTACAATGAGCAGTTCTTC
cdr3_aa: CSVVGTGIYNEQFF

d_call: TRBD1
cdr3_length: 16
clone_size: -
v_call: TRBV27
j_call: TRBJ2-7
cdr3_nt: TGTGCCAGCAGTGAACAGGACAGGGGGCTTGGCTACGAGCAGTACTTC
cdr3_aa: CASSEQDRGLGYEQYF

d_call: -
cdr3_length: 12
clone_size: -
v_call: TRBV5-5
j_call: TRBJ2-7
cdr3_nt: TGTGCCAGCAGCTTAAGCGGGTACGAGCAGTACTTC
cdr3_aa: CASSLSGYEQYF

d_call: -
cdr3_length: 11
clone_size: -
v_call: TRBV20-1
j_call: TRBJ1-4
cdr3_nt: TGCAGTGCTTTTTCAGGGGAAAAACTGTTTTTT
cdr3_aa: CSAFSGEKLFF

d_call: -
cdr3_length: 14
clone_size: -
v_call: TRBV2
j_call: TRBJ1-5
cdr3_nt: TGTGCCAGCAACCTAAATCTAGGGGAACAGCCCCAGCATTTT
cdr3_aa: CASNLNLGEQPQHF

d_call: -
cdr3_length: 15
clone_size: -
v_call: TRBV6-6
j_call: TRBJ1-6
cdr3_nt: TGTGCCAGCAGTTACTCGATGACAAATAATTCACCCCTCCACTTT
cdr3_aa: CASSYSMTNNSPLHF

d_call: -
cdr3_length: 16
clone_size: -
v_call: TRBV11-2
j_call: TRBJ2-1
cdr3_nt: TGTGCCAGCAGCTTATCTCGCCGGTCTGGCTACAATGAGCAGTTCTTC
cdr3_aa: CASSLSRRSGYNEQFF

d_call: -
cdr3_length: 12
clone_size: -
v_call: TRBV18
j_call: TRBJ2-2
cdr3_nt: TGTGCCAGCTCACCACGTCGCGGGGAGCTGTTTTTT
cdr3_aa: CASSPRRGELFF

d_call: -
cdr3_length: 16
clone_size: -
v_call: TRBV4-1
j_call: TRBJ1-1
cdr3_nt: TGCGCCAGCAGCCAAGCTCTTGGACAGTTGAACACTGAAGCTTTCTTT
cdr3_aa: CASSQALGQLNTEAFF

d_call: -
cdr3_length: 14
clone_size: once
v_call: TRBV5-6
j_call: TRBJ1-2
cdr3_nt: TGTGCCAGCCGCCGCCTGGGGGCTGGTAATGGCTACACCTTC
cdr3_aa: CASRRLGAGNGYTF

d_call: -
cdr3_length: 17
clone_size: -
v_call: TRBV21-1
j_call: TRBJ2-1
cdr3_nt: TGTGCCAGCAACCCTGCGGAACGGGATTTGGGCGACAATGAGCAGTTCTTC
cdr3_aa: CASNPAERDLGDNEQFF

d_call: -
cdr3_length: 12
clone_size: once
v_call: TRBV29-1
j_call: TRBJ2-3
cdr3_nt: TGCAGCGTTGAAGTTCGCGTAGATCCGCAGTATTTT
cdr3_aa: CSVEVRVDPQYF

d_call: -
cdr3_length: 14
clone_size: -
v_call: TRBV5-6
j_call: TRBJ2-1
cdr3_nt: TGTGCCAGCAGCTTGGTAGAGGTCTACAATGAGCAGTTCTTC
cdr3_aa: CASSLVEVYNEQFF

d_call: TRBD1
cdr3_length: 15
clone_size: -
v_call: TRBV6-6
j_call: TRBJ2-7
cdr3_nt: TGTGCCAGCATCGAAAGGGGACAGGGACCCTACGAGCAGTACTTC
cdr3_aa: CASIERGQGPYEQYF

d_call: -
cdr3_length: 16
clone_size: once
v_call: TRBV7-9
j_call: TRBJ2-3
cdr3_nt: TGTGCCAGCAGCCGACTACTGGGAATTAGCACAGATACGCAGTATTTT
cdr3_aa: CASSRLLGISTDTQYF

d_call: -
cdr3_length: 16
clone_size: -
v_call: TRBV9
j_call: TRBJ2-1
cdr3_nt: TGTGCCAGCAGCCCGCGGGCGGCAAGCTCCTACAATGAGCAGTTCTTC
cdr3_aa: CASSPRAASSYNEQFF

d_call: TRBD1
cdr3_length: 15
clone_size: -
v_call: TRBV28
j_call: TRBJ2-1
cdr3_nt: TGTGCCAGCAGGTCTGGACAGGGGGCCTACAATGAGCAGTTCTTC
cdr3_aa: CASRSGQGAYNEQFF

d_call: TRBD1
cdr3_length: 16
clone_size: -
v_call: TRBV7-9
j_call: TRBJ2-1
cdr3_nt: TGTGCCAGCAGCCCGCCTGGACAGGGCTCCTACAATGAGCAGTTCTTC
cdr3_aa: CASSPPGQGSYNEQFF

d_call: -
cdr3_length: 13
clone_size: -
v_call: TRBV30
j_call: TRBJ2-3
cdr3_nt: TGTGCCCGAGCCCTGGAGGCGACAGATACGCAGTATTTT
cdr3_aa: CARALEATDTQYF

d_call: -
cdr3_length: 19
clone_size: -
v_call: TRBV5-1
j_call: TRBJ2-1
cdr3_nt: TGCGCCAGCAGCACGCCTGCAGGGGGCTCGACGGGAGGCAACAATGAGCAGTTCTTC
cdr3_aa: CASSTPAGGSTGGNNEQFF

d_call: -
cdr3_length: 17
clone_size: -
v_call: TRBV14
j_call: TRBJ1-4
cdr3_nt: TGTGCCAGCAGCCAACACCGGACAGTGTCAACTAATGAAAAACTGTTTTTT
cdr3_aa: CASSQHRTVSTNEKLFF

d_call: -
cdr3_length: 14
clone_size: -
v_call: TRBV15
j_call: TRBJ1-5
cdr3_nt: TGTGCCACCAGCAGCCGGGTCTACAATCAGCCCCAGCATTTT
cdr3_aa: CATSSRVYNQPQHF

d_call: -
cdr3_length: 11
clone_size: -
v_call: TRBV19
j_call: TRBJ1-1
cdr3_nt: TGTGCCAGTATTCGGGGGTCTGAAGCTTTCTTT
cdr3_aa: CASIRGSEAFF

d_call: -
cdr3_length: 14
clone_size: -
v_call: TRBV18
j_call: TRBJ1-1
cdr3_nt: TGTGCCAGCTCACCGGCAGGGTTGAACACTGAAGCTTTCTTT
cdr3_aa: CASSPAGLNTEAFF

d_call: TRBD1
cdr3_length: 13
clone_size: -
v_call: TRBV5-1
j_call: TRBJ2-7
cdr3_nt: TGCGCCAGCAGCTGGGACAGGGGGCTTGAGCAGTACTTC
cdr3_aa: CASSWDRGLEQYF

d_call: TRBD2
cdr3_length: 13
clone_size: -
v_call: TRBV27
j_call: TRBJ2-5
cdr3_nt: TGTGCCAGCAGTGGACTAGCGGGGTCGACCCAGTACTTC
cdr3_aa: CASSGLAGSTQYF

d_call: TRBD1
cdr3_length: 14
clone_size: -
v_call: TRBV19
j_call: TRBJ1-2
cdr3_nt: TGTGCCAGCCGATTACAGGGGGCATATTCTGGCTACACCTTC
cdr3_aa: CASRLQGAYSGYTF

d_call: TRBD2
cdr3_length: 15
clone_size: -
v_call: TRBV11-2
j_call: TRBJ2-7
cdr3_nt: TGTGCCAGCAGCGGGGGACTAGCGGGGGCCTACGAGCAGTACTTC
cdr3_aa: CASSGGLAGAYEQYF

d_call: TRBD1
cdr3_length: 15
clone_size: -
v_call: TRBV6-4
j_call: TRBJ2-3
cdr3_nt: TGTGCCAGCAGTGACAAGGGGGCCGGGTCAGATACGCAGTATTTT
cdr3_aa: CASSDKGAGSDTQYF

d_call: -
cdr3_length: 14
clone_size: -
v_call: TRBV14
j_call: TRBJ2-2
cdr3_nt: TGTGCCAGCAGCGAGAACCTGGTCACCGGGGAGCTGTTTTTT
cdr3_aa: CASSENLVTGELFF

d_call: TRBD2
cdr3_length: 15
clone_size: -
v_call: TRBV15
j_call: TRBJ2-7
cdr3_nt: TGTGCCACCAGCTCCCGGGGGAGGGCTTCCTACGAGCAGTACTTC
cdr3_aa: CATSSRGRASYEQYF

d_call: -
cdr3_length: 16
clone_size: -
v_call: TRBV5-8
j_call: TRBJ2-3
cdr3_nt: TGTGCCAGCAGCTTAGGGGTTAGCGGCAGTACAGATACGCAGTATTTT
cdr3_aa: CASSLGVSGSTDTQYF

d_call: -
cdr3_length: 12
clone_size: few
v_call: TRBV13
j_call: TRBJ2-3
cdr3_nt: TGTGCCAGCAGTCGGACTGTAGGGCCCCAGTATTTT
cdr3_aa: CASSRTVGPQYF

d_call: -
cdr3_length: 16
clone_size: -
v_call: TRBV5-1
j_call: TRBJ2-7
cdr3_nt: TGCGCCAGCAGCTTGGGAGGCGGCCCCACCTCCTACGAGCAGTACTTC
cdr3_aa: CASSLGGGPTSYEQYF

d_call: -
cdr3_length: 13
clone_size: -
v_call: TRBV19
j_call: TRBJ1-2
cdr3_nt: TGTGCCAGTAGTATTCAGGTTGCGAATGGCTACACCTTC
cdr3_aa: CASSIQVANGYTF

d_call: TRBD1
cdr3_length: 14
clone_size: -
v_call: TRBV29-1
j_call: TRBJ1-2
cdr3_nt: TGCAGCGTTGGGGACAGGCAGCTAGACTATGGCTACACCTTC
cdr3_aa: CSVGDRQLDYGYTF

d_call: -
cdr3_length: 14
clone_size: -
v_call: TRBV27
j_call: TRBJ1-4
cdr3_nt: TGTGCCAGCAGTTTATCTGGGGGCCTGGAAAAACTGTTTTTT
cdr3_aa: CASSLSGGLEKLFF

d_call: TRBD2
cdr3_length: 16
clone_size: -
v_call: TRBV29-1
j_call: TRBJ2-2
cdr3_nt: TGCAGCGCACGGCTAGCGGGGGTTCGCGGCACCGGGGAGCTGTTTTTT
cdr3_aa: CSARLAGVRGTGELFF

d_call: -
cdr3_length: 14
clone_size: once
v_call: TRBV19
j_call: TRBJ2-2
cdr3_nt: TGTGCCAGTAGTATTGCTTCAGGGACCGGGGAGCTGTTTTTT
cdr3_aa: CASSIASGTGELFF

d_call: TRBD1
cdr3_length: 16
clone_size: -
v_call: TRBV7-3
j_call: TRBJ2-1
cdr3_nt: TGTGCCAGCAGCCGTAACTCAGGGGGCGCAGGCAATGAGCAGTTCTTC
cdr3_aa: CASSRNSGGAGNEQFF

d_call: -
cdr3_length: 15
clone_size: -
v_call: TRBV5-1
j_call: TRBJ2-3
cdr3_nt: TGCGCCAGCAGCTTGGAGTTACTTAGCACAGATACGCAGTATTTT
cdr3_aa: CASSLELLSTDTQYF

d_call: TRBD2
cdr3_length: 17
clone_size: -
v_call: TRBV5-6
j_call: TRBJ2-3
cdr3_nt: TGTGCCAGCAGCTTATTGGCTAGCGGGGGGGCCATGGATACGCAGTATTTT
cdr3_aa: CASSLLASGGAMDTQYF

d_call: TRBD1
cdr3_length: 15
clone_size: -
v_call: TRBV28
j_call: TRBJ2-1
cdr3_nt: TGTGCCAGCAGTACCCGGGACAGGGTAACCAATGAGCAGTTCTTC
cdr3_aa: CASSTRDRVTNEQFF